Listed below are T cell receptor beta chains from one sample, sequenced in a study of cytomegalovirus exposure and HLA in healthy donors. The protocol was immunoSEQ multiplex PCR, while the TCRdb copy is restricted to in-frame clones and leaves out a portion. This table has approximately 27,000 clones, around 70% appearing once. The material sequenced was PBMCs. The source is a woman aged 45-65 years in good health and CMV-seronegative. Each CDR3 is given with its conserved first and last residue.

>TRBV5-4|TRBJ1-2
CASSLEMRGPDGGYTF
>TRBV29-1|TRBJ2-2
CSVGDTGLTGELFF
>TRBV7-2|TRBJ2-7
CASSLGWTSAYYEQYF
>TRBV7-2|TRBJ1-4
CASSSARTGSHEKLFF
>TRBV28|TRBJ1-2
CASSVSPGQIYGYTF
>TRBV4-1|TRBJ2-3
CASSQDWREAGTDTQYF
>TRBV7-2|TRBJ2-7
CASSYGLAGGVRSEQYF
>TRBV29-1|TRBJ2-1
CSVERSGMGLGEQFF
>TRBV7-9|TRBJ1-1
CSSSLSLSEAFF
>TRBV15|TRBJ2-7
CATSSLYTGTVDYEQYF
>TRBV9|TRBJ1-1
CASSTSLMNTEAFF
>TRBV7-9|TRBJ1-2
CASSRDSYGYTF
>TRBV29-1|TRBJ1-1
CSVVLPGSVEAFF
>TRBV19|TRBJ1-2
CASSPTGSYGYTF
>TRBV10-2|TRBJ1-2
CASREQTWTDGYTF
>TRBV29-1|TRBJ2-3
CSVAGLAGGENTQYF